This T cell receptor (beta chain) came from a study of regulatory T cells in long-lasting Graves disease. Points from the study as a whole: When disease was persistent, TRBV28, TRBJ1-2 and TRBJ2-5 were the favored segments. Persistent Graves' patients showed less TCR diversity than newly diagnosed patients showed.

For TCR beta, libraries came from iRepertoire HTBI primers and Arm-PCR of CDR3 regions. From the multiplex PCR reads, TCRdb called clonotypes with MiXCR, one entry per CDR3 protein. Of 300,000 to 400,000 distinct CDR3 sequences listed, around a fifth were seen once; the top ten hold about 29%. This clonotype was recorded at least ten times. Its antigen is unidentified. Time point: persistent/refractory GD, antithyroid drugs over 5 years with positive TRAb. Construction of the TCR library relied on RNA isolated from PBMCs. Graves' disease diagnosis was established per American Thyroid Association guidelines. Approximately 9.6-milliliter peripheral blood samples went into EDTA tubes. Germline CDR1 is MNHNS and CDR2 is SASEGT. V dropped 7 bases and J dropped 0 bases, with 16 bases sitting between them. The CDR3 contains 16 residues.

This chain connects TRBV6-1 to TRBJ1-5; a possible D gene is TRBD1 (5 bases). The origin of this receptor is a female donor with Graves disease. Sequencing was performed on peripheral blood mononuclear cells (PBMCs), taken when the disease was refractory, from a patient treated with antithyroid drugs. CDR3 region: CASTPGGTISNQPQHF. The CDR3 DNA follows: TGTGCCAGCACCCCCGGGGGGACTATTAGCAATCAGCCCCAGCATTTT.